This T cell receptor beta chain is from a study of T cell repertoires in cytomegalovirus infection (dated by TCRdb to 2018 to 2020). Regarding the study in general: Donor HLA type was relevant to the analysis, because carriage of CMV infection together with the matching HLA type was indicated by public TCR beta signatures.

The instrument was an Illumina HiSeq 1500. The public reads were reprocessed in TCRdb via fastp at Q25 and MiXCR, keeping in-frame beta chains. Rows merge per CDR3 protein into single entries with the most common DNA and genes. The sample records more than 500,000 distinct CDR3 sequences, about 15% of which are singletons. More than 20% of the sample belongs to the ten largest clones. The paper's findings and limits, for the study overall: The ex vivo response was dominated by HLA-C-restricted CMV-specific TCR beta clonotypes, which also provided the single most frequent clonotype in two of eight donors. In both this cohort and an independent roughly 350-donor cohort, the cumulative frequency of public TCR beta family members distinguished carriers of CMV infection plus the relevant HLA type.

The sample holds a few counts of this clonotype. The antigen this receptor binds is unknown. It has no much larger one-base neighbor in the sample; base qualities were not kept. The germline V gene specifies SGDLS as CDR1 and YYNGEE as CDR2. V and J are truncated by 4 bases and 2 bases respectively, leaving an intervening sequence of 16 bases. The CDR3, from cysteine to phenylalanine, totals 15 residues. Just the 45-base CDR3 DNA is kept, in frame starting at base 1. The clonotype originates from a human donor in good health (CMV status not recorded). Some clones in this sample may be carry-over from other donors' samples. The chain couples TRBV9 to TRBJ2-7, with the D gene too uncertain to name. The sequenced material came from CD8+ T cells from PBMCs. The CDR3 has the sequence CASSPAPGYPYEQYF. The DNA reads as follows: TGTGCCAGCAGCCCCGCCCCCGGGTACCCCTACGAGCAGTACTTC.